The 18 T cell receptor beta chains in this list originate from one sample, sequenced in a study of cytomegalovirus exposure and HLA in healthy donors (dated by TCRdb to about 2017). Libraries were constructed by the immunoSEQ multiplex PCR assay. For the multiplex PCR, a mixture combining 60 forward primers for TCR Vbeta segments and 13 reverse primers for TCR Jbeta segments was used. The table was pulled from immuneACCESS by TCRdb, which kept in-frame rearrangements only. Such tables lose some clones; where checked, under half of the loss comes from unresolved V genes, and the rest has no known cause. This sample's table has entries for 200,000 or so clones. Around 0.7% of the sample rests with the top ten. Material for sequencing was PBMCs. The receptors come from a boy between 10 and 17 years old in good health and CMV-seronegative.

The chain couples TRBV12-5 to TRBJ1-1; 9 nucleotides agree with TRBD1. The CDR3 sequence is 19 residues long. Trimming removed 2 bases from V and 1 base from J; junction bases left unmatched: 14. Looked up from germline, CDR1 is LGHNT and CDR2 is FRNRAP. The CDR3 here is CASGLPTPGTGITNTEAFF. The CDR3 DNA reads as TGTGCTAGTGGTTTGCCTACGCCAGGGACAGGGATTACGAACACTGAAGCTTTCTTT. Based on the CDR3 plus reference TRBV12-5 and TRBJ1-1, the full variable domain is DARVTQTPRHKVTEMGQEVTMRCQPILGHNTVFWYRQTMMQGLELLAYFRNRAPLDDSGMPKDRFSAEMPDATLATLKIQPSEPRDSAVYFCASGLPTPGTGITNTEAFFGQGTRLTVV.

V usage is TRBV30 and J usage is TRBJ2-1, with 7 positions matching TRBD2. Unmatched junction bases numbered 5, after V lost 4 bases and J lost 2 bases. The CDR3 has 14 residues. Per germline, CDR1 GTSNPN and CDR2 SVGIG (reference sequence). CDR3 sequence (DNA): TGTGCCTGGACGGGACTACCAGCCTACAATGAGCAGTTCTTC. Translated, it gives CAWTGLPAYNEQFF. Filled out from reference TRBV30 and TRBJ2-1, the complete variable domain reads SQTIHQWPATLVQPVGSPLSLECTVEGTSNPNLYWYRQAAGRGLQLLFYSVGIGQISSEVPQNLSASRPQDRQFILSSKKLLLSDSGFYLCAWTGLPAYNEQFFGPGTRLTVL.

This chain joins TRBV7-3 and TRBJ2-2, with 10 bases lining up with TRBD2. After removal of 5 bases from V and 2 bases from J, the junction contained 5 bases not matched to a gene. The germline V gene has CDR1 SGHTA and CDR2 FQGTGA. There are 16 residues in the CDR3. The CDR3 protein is CASSLAGALNTGELFF. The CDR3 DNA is TGTGCCAGCAGCCTAGCGGGGGCCCTAAACACCGGGGAGCTGTTTTTT.

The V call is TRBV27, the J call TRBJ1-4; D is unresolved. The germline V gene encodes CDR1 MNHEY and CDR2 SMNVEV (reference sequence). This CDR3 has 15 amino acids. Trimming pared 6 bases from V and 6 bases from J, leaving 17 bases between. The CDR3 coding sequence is TGTGCCAGCAGACACGACCCTTCAACAGATGAAAAACTGTTTTTT. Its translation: CASRHDPSTDEKLFF.

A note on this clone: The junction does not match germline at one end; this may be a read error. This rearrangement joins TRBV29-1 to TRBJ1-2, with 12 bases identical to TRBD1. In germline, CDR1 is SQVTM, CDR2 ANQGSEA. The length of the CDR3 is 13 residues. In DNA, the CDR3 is TGCAGCGCCGGGACAGGGGGCGACTATGACTACACCTTC. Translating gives CSAGTGGDYDYTF.

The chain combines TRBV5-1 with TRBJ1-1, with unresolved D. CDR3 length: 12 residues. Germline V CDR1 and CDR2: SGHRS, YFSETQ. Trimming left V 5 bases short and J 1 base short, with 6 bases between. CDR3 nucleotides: TGCGCCAGCAGATCTTCGAACACTGAAGCTTTCTTT. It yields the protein CASRSSNTEAFF.

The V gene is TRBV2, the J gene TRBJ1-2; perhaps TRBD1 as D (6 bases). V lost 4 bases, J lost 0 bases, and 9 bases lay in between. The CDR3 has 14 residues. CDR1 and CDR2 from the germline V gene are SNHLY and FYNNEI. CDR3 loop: CASSVGGANYGYTF. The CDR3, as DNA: TGTGCCAGCAGTGTAGGGGGTGCTAACTATGGCTACACCTTC. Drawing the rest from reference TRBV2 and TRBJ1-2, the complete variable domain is EPEVTQTPSHQVTQMGQEVILRCVPISNHLYFYWYRQILGQKVEFLVSFYNNEISEKSEIFDDQFSVERPDGSNFTLKIRSTKLEDSAMYFCASSVGGANYGYTFGSGTRLTVV.

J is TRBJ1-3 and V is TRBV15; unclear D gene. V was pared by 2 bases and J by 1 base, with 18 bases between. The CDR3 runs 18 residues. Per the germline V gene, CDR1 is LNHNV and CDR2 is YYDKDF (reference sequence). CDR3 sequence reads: CATSRSLGKTPSGNTIYF. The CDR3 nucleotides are TGTGCCACCAGCAGATCCCTCGGTAAAACTCCATCTGGAAACACCATATATTTT.

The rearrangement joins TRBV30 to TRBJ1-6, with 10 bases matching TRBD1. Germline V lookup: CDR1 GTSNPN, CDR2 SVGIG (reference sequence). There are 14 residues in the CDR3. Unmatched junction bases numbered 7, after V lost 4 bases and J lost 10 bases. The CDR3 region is CAWNPGQGVSPLHF. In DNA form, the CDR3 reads TGTGCCTGGAATCCCGGACAGGGGGTCTCACCCCTCCACTTT.

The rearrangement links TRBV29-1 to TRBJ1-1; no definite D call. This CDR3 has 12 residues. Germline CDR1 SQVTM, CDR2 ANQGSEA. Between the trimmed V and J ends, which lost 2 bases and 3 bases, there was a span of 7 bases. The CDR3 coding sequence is TGCAGCGTTGAATTCGGGTACACTGAAGCTTTCTTT. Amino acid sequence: CSVEFGYTEAFF.

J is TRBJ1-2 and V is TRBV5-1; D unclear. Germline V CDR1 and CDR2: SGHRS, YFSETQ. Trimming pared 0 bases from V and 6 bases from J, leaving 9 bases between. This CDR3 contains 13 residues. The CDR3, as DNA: TGCGCCAGCAGCTTGGCTACAGATCATGGCTACACCTTC. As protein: CASSLATDHGYTF.

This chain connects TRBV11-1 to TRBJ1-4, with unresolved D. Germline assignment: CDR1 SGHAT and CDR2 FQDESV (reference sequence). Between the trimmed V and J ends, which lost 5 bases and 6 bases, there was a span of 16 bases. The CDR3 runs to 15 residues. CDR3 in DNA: TGTGCCAGCAGCCCCCGGTGGAGGTCGGATGAAAAACTGTTTTTT. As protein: CASSPRWRSDEKLFF.

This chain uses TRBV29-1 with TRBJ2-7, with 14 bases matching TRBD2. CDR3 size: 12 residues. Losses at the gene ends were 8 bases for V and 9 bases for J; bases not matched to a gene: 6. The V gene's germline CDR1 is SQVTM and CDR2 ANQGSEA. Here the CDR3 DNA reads TGCAGCTCTACAGGACTAGCGGGGGGGCAGTACTTC. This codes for CSSTGLAGGQYF.

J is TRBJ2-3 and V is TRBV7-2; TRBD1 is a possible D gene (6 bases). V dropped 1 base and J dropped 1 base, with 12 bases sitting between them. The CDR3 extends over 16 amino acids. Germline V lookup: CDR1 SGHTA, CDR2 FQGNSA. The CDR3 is CASSLEVGAGTDTQYF. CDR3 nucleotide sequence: TGTGCCAGCAGCTTAGAGGTGGGGGCCGGCACAGATACGCAGTATTTT. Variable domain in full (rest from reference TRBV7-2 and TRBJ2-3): GAGVSQSPSNKVTEKGKDVELRCDPISGHTALYWYRQSLGQGLEFLIYFQGNSAPDKSGLPSDRFSAERTGGSVSTLTIQRTQQEDSAVYLCASSLEVGAGTDTQYFGPGTRLTVL.

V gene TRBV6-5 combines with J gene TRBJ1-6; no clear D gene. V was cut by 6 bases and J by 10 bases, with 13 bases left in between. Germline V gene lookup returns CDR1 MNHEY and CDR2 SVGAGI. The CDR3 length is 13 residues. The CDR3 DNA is TGTGCCAGCAGCGTCGAGAGAGGGTCACCCCTCCACTTT. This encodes CASSVERGSPLHF.

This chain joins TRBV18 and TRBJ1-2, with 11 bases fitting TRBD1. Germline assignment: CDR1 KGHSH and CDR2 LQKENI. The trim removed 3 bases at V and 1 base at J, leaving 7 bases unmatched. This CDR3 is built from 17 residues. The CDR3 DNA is TGTGCCAGCTCACCTGGGACAGGGGGGACCTATAACTATGGCTACACCTTC. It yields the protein CASSPGTGGTYNYGYTF.

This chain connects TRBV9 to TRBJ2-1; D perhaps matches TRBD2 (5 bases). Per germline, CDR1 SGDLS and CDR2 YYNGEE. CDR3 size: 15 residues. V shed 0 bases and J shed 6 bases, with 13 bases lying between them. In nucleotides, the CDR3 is TGTGCCAGCAGCGTAGAGGTTAGCGTTTCCAATGAGCAGTTCTTC. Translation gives CASSVEVSVSNEQFF.

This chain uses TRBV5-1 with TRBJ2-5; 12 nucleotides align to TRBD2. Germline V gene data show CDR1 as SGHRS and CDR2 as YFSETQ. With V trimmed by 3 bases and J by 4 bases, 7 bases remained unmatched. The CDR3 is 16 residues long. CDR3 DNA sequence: TGCGCCAGCAGCTCTGCTCCTAGCGGGGGGGGAGAGACCCAGTACTTC. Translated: CASSSAPSGGGETQYF.